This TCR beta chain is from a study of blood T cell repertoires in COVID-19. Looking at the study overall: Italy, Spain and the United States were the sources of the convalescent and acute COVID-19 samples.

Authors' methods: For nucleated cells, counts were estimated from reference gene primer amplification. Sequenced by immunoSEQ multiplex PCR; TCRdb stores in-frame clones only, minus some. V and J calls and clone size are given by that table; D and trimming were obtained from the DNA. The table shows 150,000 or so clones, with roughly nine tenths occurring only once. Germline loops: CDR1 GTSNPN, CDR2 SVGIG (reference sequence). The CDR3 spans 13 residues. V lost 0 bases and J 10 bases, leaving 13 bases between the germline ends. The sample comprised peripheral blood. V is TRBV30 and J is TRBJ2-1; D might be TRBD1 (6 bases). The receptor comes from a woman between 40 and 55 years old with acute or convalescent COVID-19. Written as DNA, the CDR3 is TGTGCCTGGAGTGTAGGGGACATTAAGGAGCAGTTCTTC. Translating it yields CAWSVGDIKEQFF. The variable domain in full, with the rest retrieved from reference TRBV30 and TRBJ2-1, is SQTIHQWPATLVQPVGSPLSLECTVEGTSNPNLYWYRQAAGRGLQLLFYSVGIGQISSEVPQNLSASRPQDRQFILSSKKLLLSDSGFYLCAWSVGDIKEQFFGPGTRLTVL.